The T cell receptor beta chain under discussion was sequenced for a study of shared clonotypes between healthy human individuals. TCRdb's copy holds only in-frame clones and misses some; the assay was immunoSEQ multiplex PCR. The repertoire has about 2.2 million clones, about 93% of them found once; the top ten carry over 1.5%. The V end was cut by 4 bases, the J end by 11 bases, with 25 bases between. The CDR3 covers 15 residues. The germline CDR1 and CDR2 sequences are SGHRS and YFSETQ. Naive-designated CD8 cells lacked CD45RO, were positively enriched for CCR7, and omitted terminally differentiated effector memory CD45RA+ cells.

This TCR was sampled from a man aged 18 to 30 in good health. Some clones in this sample may be carry-over from other donors' samples. The gene calls are TRBV5-1 and TRBJ2-7; D could derive from TRBD1 or TRBD2 (6 bases each). Sequenced input: naive CD8+ T cells from PBMCs. The CDR3, as DNA: TGCGCCAGCAGCCCTTCATGGGGGGCCCCACCTACCGAGTACTTC. It specifies CASSPSWGAPPTEYF.